The 21 T cell receptor beta chains reported below all come from one sample, sequenced in a study of CD8 T cells in Susac syndrome. RNA was extracted with the RNeasy kit, and a quantity of about 0.45 to 1 ug was reverse transcribed using random hexamers. TCRdb used MiXCR to reprocess the immunoSEQ multiplex PCR reads, holding one entry per CDR3 protein. The sample has 100,000 to 150,000 distinct CDR3 sequences; 80% are singletons. Specimen: CD8+ T cells from PBMCs. These receptors all stem from a human donor with multiple sclerosis.

This clonotype was seen only a few times. The rearrangement links TRBV10-2 to TRBJ2-7, with 9 positions matching TRBD2. The CDR3 extends over 16 amino acids. Germline V CDR1 and CDR2: WSHSY, SAAADI. V shed 6 bases, J shed 4 bases, and the junction held 13 bases outside the gene matches. The CDR3 region has the DNA TGCGCCAGCAGCCCTGCGGGGGGGCTCGGGGTTTACGAGCAGTACTTC. The encoded protein is CASSPAGGLGVYEQYF.

This clonotype occurred once. The genes are TRBV27 and TRBJ2-1; D is ambiguous. Germline V gives CDR1 MNHEY, CDR2 SMNVEV (reference sequence). The ends were cut back, 3 bases at V and 9 bases at J, with 9 bases in the middle. The CDR3 is 12 amino acids. The CDR3 DNA sequence: TGTGCCAGCAGTTTGCAAGGTAGTGAGCAGTTCTTC. This translates into CASSLQGSEQFF.

The rearrangement links TRBV7-6 to TRBJ2-3, with TRBD2 identical over 11 bases. Germline V CDR1 and CDR2: SGHVS, FNYEAQ. V gave up 0 bases and J gave up 7 bases; unmatched junction bases: 15. This CDR3 comprises 19 residues. The CDR3 loop reads CASSLAVAGGPDSLHTQYF. CDR3 sequence (DNA): TGTGCCAGCAGCTTAGCGGTAGCGGGGGGGCCGGATTCCCTACATACGCAGTATTTT. The whole variable domain, remainder taken from reference TRBV7-6 and TRBJ2-3, is GAGVSQSPRYKVTKRGQDVALRCDPISGHVSLYWYRQALGQGPEFLTYFNYEAQQDKSGLPNDRFSAERPEGSISTLTIQRTEQRDSAMYRCASSLAVAGGPDSLHTQYFGPGTRLTVL.

The chain employs TRBV20-1 and TRBJ2-1; 10 nucleotides match TRBD2. The germline V gene encodes CDR1 DFQATT and CDR2 SNEGSKA (reference sequence). V shed 0 bases and J 8 bases; nucleotides not matched to a gene: 7. The CDR3 is made up of 15 amino acids. The CDR3 is CSARDESGGVYEQFF. The CDR3 DNA is TGCAGTGCTAGAGATGAAAGCGGGGGGGTCTATGAGCAGTTCTTC.

The CDR3 region is CAWSVQGGEAFF. The CDR3 nucleotides read TGTGCCTGGAGTGTACAGGGCGGTGAAGCTTTCTTT. This chain uses TRBV30 with TRBJ1-1, with D possibly matching TRBD1 (6 bases). This CDR3 is built from 12 residues. The ends were cut back, 0 bases at V and 7 bases at J, with 9 bases in the middle. Germline V gene lookup returns CDR1 GTSNPN and CDR2 SVGIG (reference sequence).

The chain employs TRBV19 and TRBJ2-5, with D uncertain. Germline V CDR1 and CDR2: LNHDA, SQIVND (reference sequence). The CDR3 is made up of 13 amino acids. V lost 2 bases, J lost 4 bases, and 8 bases lay in between. The CDR3 DNA reads as TGTGCCAGTAGTATAAGTCCGGCAGAGACCCAGTACTTC. This encodes CASSISPAETQYF.

V gene TRBV12-3 or TRBV12-4 combines with J gene TRBJ2-2; D is unresolved. Trimming removed 6 bases from V and 6 bases from J, with 8 bases in between. The CDR3 has 12 residues. CDR3: CASSPTPGELFF. The DNA of the CDR3 is TGTGCCAGCAGCCCCACACCCGGGGAGCTGTTTTTT.

The chain has TRBV27 and TRBJ1-5; D perhaps matches TRBD1 (5 bases). The CDR3 contains 13 residues. Germline assignment: CDR1 MNHEY and CDR2 SMNVEV (reference sequence). V dropped 4 bases and J dropped 6 bases, with 10 bases sitting between them. The CDR3 loop is CASSWDVSQPQHF. DNA of the CDR3: TGTGCCAGCAGTTGGGACGTGAGTCAGCCCCAGCATTTT.

The genes are TRBV7-9 and TRBJ2-1; D perhaps matches TRBD2 (5 bases). Germline V lookup: CDR1 SEHNR, CDR2 FQNEAQ (reference sequence). This CDR3 is built from 15 residues. Trimming left V 2 bases short and J 0 bases short, with 8 bases between. The CDR3 here is CASSLNSGSYNEQFF. As DNA, the CDR3 is TGTGCCAGCAGCTTAAACAGCGGCTCCTACAATGAGCAGTTCTTC.

The chain combines TRBV12-3 or TRBV12-4 with TRBJ1-1; no clear D. The length of the CDR3 is 13 residues. Trimming removed 4 bases from V and 4 bases from J, with 10 bases in between. Here the CDR3 DNA reads TGTGCCAGCAGTTACCCTGAGGGCACTGAAGCTTTCTTT. Translation: CASSYPEGTEAFF.

This clonotype was detected only once. This sequence joins TRBV30 and TRBJ1-6; D unresolved. Trimming took off 2 bases at V and 10 bases at J, with 12 bases between the two ends. The length of the CDR3 is 13 residues. Germline lookup yields CDR1 GTSNPN and CDR2 SVGIG (reference sequence). The CDR3 protein is CAWSPLPRSPLHF. CDR3 DNA sequence: TGTGCCTGGAGTCCTCTCCCGAGGTCACCCCTCCACTTT.

V is TRBV6-5 and J is TRBJ2-7, with 9 positions matching TRBD2. Trimming removed 2 bases from V and 3 bases from J; junction bases left unmatched: 2. CDR3 length equals 14 residues. Germline V lookup: CDR1 MNHEY, CDR2 SVGAGI. The CDR3 region is CASSYGRGGYEQYF. DNA for the CDR3: TGTGCCAGCAGTTACGGGCGGGGGGGCTACGAGCAGTACTTC.

In this sample, this clonotype turned up a few times. The germline gene is not matched at one end of the junction; a read error may be the cause. The chain uses TRBV7-7 and TRBJ2-1; D gene uncertain. The CDR3 spans 14 residues. Germline CDR1 reads SSHAT; CDR2 reads FNYEAQ (reference sequence). CDR3 amino acids: CASSSHLLHWEQFF. Here the CDR3 DNA reads TGTGCTAGCAGCTCCCACCTCTTGCACTGGGAGCAGTTCTTC.

V is TRBV2 and J is TRBJ2-1, with D unresolved. The V end was cut by 7 bases, the J end by 5 bases, with 12 bases between. This CDR3 is built from 13 residues. The V gene's germline CDR1 is SNHLY and CDR2 FYNNEI. CDR3 nucleotides: TGTGCCAGCAAGACGGGCCGAGACAATGAGCAGTTCTTC. It translates to CASKTGRDNEQFF.

The rearrangement joins TRBV20-1 to TRBJ1-5; 7 bases agree with TRBD1. Germline V gene sequence: CDR1 DFQATT, CDR2 SNEGSKA (reference sequence). The CDR3 length is 15 residues. Trimming cost V 0 bases and J 5 bases; bases outside gene matches: 7. CDR3 region: CSARDSEGADQPQHF. The CDR3, as DNA: TGCAGTGCTAGAGATTCTGAGGGGGCAGATCAGCCCCAGCATTTT.

Only a few counts were recorded for this clonotype. The V call is TRBV6-2 or TRBV6-3, the J call TRBJ2-1, with unresolved D. V was shortened by 2 bases and J by 4 bases, with 9 bases between the two germline ends. The V gene's germline CDR1 is MNHEY and CDR2 SVGEGT. The CDR3 is made up of 14 amino acids. The CDR3, as DNA: TGTGCCAGCAGTTACACCGGGCAGTACAATGAGCAGTTCTTC. Protein: CASSYTGQYNEQFF.

The CDR3: CASSYTLTGAADEKLFF. The CDR3 DNA reads as TGTGCCAGCAGTTACACCTTGACGGGCGCAGCCGATGAAAAACTGTTTTTT. J is TRBJ1-4 and V is TRBV6-5, with D unclear. Germline CDR1 is MNHEY and CDR2 is SVGAGI. The CDR3 is made up of 17 amino acids. Trimming took 2 bases from V and 6 from J, leaving 19 bases between them.

The gene calls are TRBV6-1 and TRBJ1-2, with TRBD1 as a possible D gene (5 bases). From germline, CDR1 is MNHNS and CDR2 SASEGT. The CDR3 has 12 amino acids. With 3 bases removed from V and 7 bases from J, the gap between germline ends came to 9 bases. CDR3 nucleotides: TGTGCCAGCAGTGATGCCGGGGCTGGCTACACCTTC. Encoded protein: CASSDAGAGYTF.

The chain recombines TRBV2 with TRBJ2-1, with a possible D match to TRBD2 (10 bases). The CDR3 extends over 21 amino acids. Germline CDR1 SNHLY, CDR2 FYNNEI. The ends were cut back, 5 bases at V and 8 bases at J, with 37 bases in the middle. The CDR3 region is CASSYTQGAASGSNAADEQFF. The CDR3 DNA is TGTGCCAGCAGTTATACACAGGGGGCAGCTAGCGGGAGCAACGCGGCAGATGAGCAGTTCTTC. The whole variable domain, filled in from reference TRBV2 and TRBJ2-1, reads EPEVTQTPSHQVTQMGQEVILRCVPISNHLYFYWYRQILGQKVEFLVSFYNNEISEKSEIFDDQFSVERPDGSNFTLKIRSTKLEDSAMYFCASSYTQGAASGSNAADEQFFGPGTRLTVL.

This chain connects TRBV7-9 to TRBJ2-7, with D possibly being TRBD1 (5 bases). Trimming pared 6 bases from V and 2 bases from J, leaving 14 bases between. CDR3 length: 14 amino acids. Germline loops: CDR1 SEHNR, CDR2 FQNEAQ (reference sequence). The CDR3 DNA reads TGTGCCAGCAGTCGTCAAACAGGCCCCTACGAGCAGTACTTC. Its translation: CASSRQTGPYEQYF.

This clonotype was detected once. The CDR3 DNA follows: TGCATAACCCGAGCCCCCTACGAGCAGTACGTC. Its protein is CITRAPYEQYV. This sequence joins TRBV23-1 and TRBJ2-7; D remains ambiguous. TRBV23-1 is filed as an ORF, its function uncertain. This CDR3 has 11 amino acids.